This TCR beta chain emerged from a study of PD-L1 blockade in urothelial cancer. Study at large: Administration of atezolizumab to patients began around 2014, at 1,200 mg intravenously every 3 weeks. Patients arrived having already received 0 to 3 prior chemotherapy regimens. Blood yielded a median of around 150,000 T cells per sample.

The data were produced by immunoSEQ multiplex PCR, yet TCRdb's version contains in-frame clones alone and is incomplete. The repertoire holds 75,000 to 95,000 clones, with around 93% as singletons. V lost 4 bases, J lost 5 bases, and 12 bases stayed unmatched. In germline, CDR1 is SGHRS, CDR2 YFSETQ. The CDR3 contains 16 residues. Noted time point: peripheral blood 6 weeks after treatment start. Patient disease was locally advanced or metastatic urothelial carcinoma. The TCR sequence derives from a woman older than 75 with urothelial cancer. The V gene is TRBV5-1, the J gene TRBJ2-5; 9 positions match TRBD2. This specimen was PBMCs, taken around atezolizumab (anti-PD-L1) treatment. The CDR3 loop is CASSRGSGRGTETQYF. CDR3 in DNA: TGCGCCAGCAGCCGCGGTAGCGGGAGAGGGACGGAGACCCAGTACTTC.